This T cell receptor (beta chain) was sequenced during a study of T cells in Graves' hyperthyroidism and ophthalmopathy. This clonotype was seen at least ten times. The antigen remains unidentified. RNA transcripts provided the source from which TCR beta CDR3 regions were amplified. During a first-round RT-PCR of the TCR CDR3, the HTBI primer set was used. TCRdb itself ran the multiplex PCR reads through MiXCR, one entry per CDR3 protein. Here the sample spans more than 300,000 distinct CDR3 sequences, around 13% being singletons. Study outcomes and limitations: Most clonotypes expanded in thyroid above 0.001 were likewise present in blood. Model predictions of ophthalmopathy came a median 6.5 months before onset.

This clonotype was sampled from a woman aged 25 to 45 with Graves' ophthalmopathy. Sequences were obtained from blood.

CDR3 coding DNA: TGTGCCAGCAGCCTCGTGGGACAGTCCAATCAGCCCCAGCATTTT. It yields the protein CASSLVGQSNQPQHF. The chain uses TRBV5-5 and TRBJ1-5, with 7 bases that match TRBD1. The J segment lost 3 bases and the V segment lost 4 bases, leaving 7 bases of the junction unmatched. CDR3 length: 15 amino acids. CDR1 is SGHKS and CDR2 is YYEKEE in the germline V gene (reference sequence).